The T cell receptor (beta chain) described here comes from a study of blood T cell repertoires in COVID-19. The CDR3 loop spans 15 amino acids. Germline V lookup: CDR1 SGHRS, CDR2 YFSETQ. The V end lost 1 base, the J end lost 1 base, and 11 bases lay between the germline ends. The protocol was immunoSEQ multiplex PCR, while the TCRdb copy is restricted to in-frame clones and leaves out a portion. Of some 40,000 clones in the sample, 84% were seen once. The origin of this receptor is a man in his forties or fifties with active or convalescent COVID-19. The sample was peripheral blood. The chain recombines TRBV5-1 with TRBJ1-1; TRBD1 might be the D (5 bases). For the CDR3, the DNA is TGCGCCAGCAGCTTGACTCGGACATCGAACACTGAAGCTTTCTTT. Translation gives CASSLTRTSNTEAFF.